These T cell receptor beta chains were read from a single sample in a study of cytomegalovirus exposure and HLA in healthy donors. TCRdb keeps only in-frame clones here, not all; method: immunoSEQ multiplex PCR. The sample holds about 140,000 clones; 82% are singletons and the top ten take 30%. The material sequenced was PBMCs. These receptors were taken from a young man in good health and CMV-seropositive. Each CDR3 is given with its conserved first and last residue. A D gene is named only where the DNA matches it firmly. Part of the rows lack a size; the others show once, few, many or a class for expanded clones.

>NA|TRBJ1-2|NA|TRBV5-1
TGCGCCAGCAGCCCGGAGGCGGGAGACTATGGCTACACCTTC
CASSPEAGDYGYTF
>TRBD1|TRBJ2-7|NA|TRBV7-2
TGTGCCAGCAGCTTCCAGGGGGTGGGGAAGGCCTACGAGCAGTACTTC
CASSFQGVGKAYEQYF
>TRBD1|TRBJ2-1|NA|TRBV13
TGTGCCAGCAGCTTCTCCTCCGGGACAGGGACCTACAATGAGCAGTTCTTC
CASSFSSGTGTYNEQFF
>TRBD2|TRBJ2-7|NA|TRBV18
TGTGCCAGCTCACCCCGGGGGGAACAGAACGAGCAGTACTTC
CASSPRGEQNEQYF
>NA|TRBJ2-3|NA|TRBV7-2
TGTGCCAGCAGCCCCACTGGAGATACGCAGTATTTT
CASSPTGDTQYF
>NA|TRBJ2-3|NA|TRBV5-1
TGCGCCAGCAGCCCTTACGGGGAATCCACAGATACGCAGTATTTT
CASSPYGESTDTQYF
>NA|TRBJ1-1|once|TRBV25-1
TGTGCCAGCACAGAAGAGGGTGGGAACACTGAAGCTTTCTTT
CASTEEGGNTEAFF
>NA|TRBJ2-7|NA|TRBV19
TGTGCCAGTAGTGGCAGACAGGACGCCTACGAGCAGTACTTC
CASSGRQDAYEQYF
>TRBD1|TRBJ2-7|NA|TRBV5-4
TGTGCCAGCAGCCGGACAGGGAGCTCCTACGAGCAGTACTTC
CASSRTGSSYEQYF
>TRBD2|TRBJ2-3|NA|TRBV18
TGTGCCAGCTCATCACCAGCGGGGAGGGCAGATACGCAGTATTTT
CASSSPAGRADTQYF
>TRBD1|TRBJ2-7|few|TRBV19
TGTGCCAGTAGTGTATCATGGACAGGCTACGAGCAGTACTTC
CASSVSWTGYEQYF
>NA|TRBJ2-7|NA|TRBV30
TGTGCCTGGGGTACTACTAGACCTCTCTACGAGCAGTACTTC
CAWGTTRPLYEQYF
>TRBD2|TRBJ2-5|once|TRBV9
TGTGCCAGCAGCTGGACTAGCCAAGAGACCCAGTACTTC
CASSWTSQETQYF
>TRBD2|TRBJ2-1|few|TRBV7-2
TGTGCCAGCAGCTTCGCTCACTTTGCGGGGGGATATGAGCAGTTCTTC
CASSFAHFAGGYEQFF
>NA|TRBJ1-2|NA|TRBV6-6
TGTGCCAGCAGTTACGGAGGAATGTATGGCTACACCTTC
CASSYGGMYGYTF
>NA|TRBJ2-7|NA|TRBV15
TGTGCCACCAGCAGAGATAACAGGGTCCACGAGCAGTACTTC
CATSRDNRVHEQYF